These 8 T cell receptor beta chains came from one sample sequenced in a study of post-analysis software for immune sequencing data (dated by TCRdb to the mid-2010s). No cognate antigen is known for these TCRs. Broad study findings and their caveats: Roughly 5 TRBV segments, including TRBV5-6, TRBV5-1 and TRBV20-1, were significantly more frequent in patients than controls.

The method behind the library was PCR. The sequencer was an Illumina HiSeq 2500. To reduce PCR and sequencing biases, unique molecular identifiers were incorporated into the TCR beta cDNA libraries. TCRdb reran the public reads through fastp at Q25 and MiXCR, keeping productive beta chains. Rows matching on CDR3 protein sequence are summarized as one entry with the most common DNA and genes. Recorded for this sample are hundreds of thousands of distinct CDR3 sequences; over 45% of them occurred a single time. Of the sample, about 11% is held by the ten largest clones. Sequenced material: blood. These receptors all stem from a girl aged 2-10 years with multiple sclerosis.

The chain is built from TRBV12-3 or TRBV12-4 and TRBJ2-5; TRBD1 might be the D (5 bases). V dropped 4 bases and J dropped 1 base, with 22 bases sitting between them. CDR3 size: 18 residues. The CDR3 DNA reads TGTGCCAGCAGTTCTAGGACACCTCCGTCGGACGGCCAAGAGACCCAGTACTTC. This encodes CASSSRTPPSDGQETQYF.

This clonotype was recorded only once. The CDR3 nucleotides read TGCGCCAGCAGCGCCGGGACTAGCGCGAGCACAGATACGCAGTATTTT. It is translated as CASSAGTSASTDTQYF. The chain is built from TRBV5-1 and TRBJ2-3; 10 nucleotides agree with TRBD2. V shed 4 bases and J 0 bases; nucleotides not matched to a gene: 5. CDR1 and CDR2 from the germline V gene are SGHRS and YFSETQ. The CDR3 covers 16 residues.

J is TRBJ2-5 and V is TRBV20-1, with 9 bases lining up with TRBD2. The V and J ends lost 6 bases and 4 bases, in that order; junction bases with no gene match: 9. The length of the CDR3 is 14 residues. Germline V lookup: CDR1 DFQATT, CDR2 SNEGSKA (reference sequence). CDR3 DNA: TGCAGTGCGAGACTAGCGGAAGTTAGAGAGACCCAGTACTTC. Translated, it gives CSARLAEVRETQYF.

This chain connects TRBV3-1 to TRBJ2-7; 9 positions match TRBD2. Germline CDR1 and CDR2: LGHDT and YNNKEL (reference sequence). The CDR3 totals 16 residues. Trimming at V came to 4 bases and at J to 4 bases, leaving 11 bases not matched to a gene. CDR3 in amino acids: CASSLESGRPPYEQYF. CDR3 DNA: TGTGCCAGCAGCCTAGAGAGCGGGAGGCCGCCTTACGAGCAGTACTTC.

V is TRBV20-1 and J is TRBJ2-1, with TRBD1 matching 12 bases. Germline V gene data show CDR1 as DFQATT and CDR2 as SNEGSKA (reference sequence). This CDR3 is built from 16 residues. V lost 6 bases and J lost 2; bases outside the gene matches: 8. CDR3 nucleotides: TGCAGTGCCAAACTCCGGGACAGGGGGCCCTACAATGAGCAGTTCTTC. As protein: CSAKLRDRGPYNEQFF.

The genes are TRBV10-3 and TRBJ2-7; D is undetermined. CDR1 is ENHRY and CDR2 is SYGVKD in the germline V gene. With 8 bases removed from V and 3 bases from J, the gap between germline ends came to 17 bases. This CDR3 is 14 amino acids long. This CDR3 is CAISALDGYYEQYF. The CDR3 DNA is TGTGCCATCTCCGCCCTGGACGGTTACTACGAGCAGTACTTC.

The rearrangement uses TRBV5-1 and TRBJ2-1, with 7 bases fitting TRBD2. With V trimmed by 4 bases and J by 5 bases, 9 bases remained unmatched. CDR1 is SGHRS and CDR2 is YFSETQ in the germline V gene. The CDR3 contains 15 residues. The CDR3 DNA reads as TGCGCCAGCAGCGTTGGACTAGGGGTCCACAATGAGCAGTTCTTC. Translation: CASSVGLGVHNEQFF.

The V gene is TRBV24-1, the J gene TRBJ2-5; 10 nucleotides match TRBD1. Germline V gene data show CDR1 as KGHDR and CDR2 as SFDVKD. The CDR3 covers 16 residues. Losses at the gene ends were 4 bases for V and 4 bases for J; bases not matched to a gene: 8. The CDR3 region is CATSDPGQGMGETQYF. The DNA for the CDR3 is TGTGCCACCAGTGACCCGGGACAGGGGATGGGAGAGACCCAGTACTTC.